The rows below give T cell receptor beta chains drawn from one sample of a study of beta chain features in type 1 diabetes. The assay was immunoSEQ multiplex PCR, and TCRdb's table has in-frame clones only and misses some. Altogether 600,000 to 700,000 clones are present, around 12% being singletons, with the ten largest covering more than 0.1%. What was sequenced was naive CD4+ T cells from blood. Receptor source: a man aged 25-45 years with type 1 diabetes. The CDR3 runs from the conserved cysteine through the conserved F or W. The D gene is left open where the match is weak. Expanded clones are given a class, and other clones once, few, many or no size at all.

J | D | size | V | DNA | CDR3
TRBJ1-6 | NA | NA | TRBV9 | TGTGCCAGCAGCGTAGAAGGGGGAGGGCGGAAGAATTCACCCCTCCACTTT | CASSVEGGGRKNSPLHF
TRBJ2-7 | TRBD2 | NA | TRBV5-4 | TGTGCCAGCAGCACCGGGACTAGCCTCTCCTACGAGCAGTACTTC | CASSTGTSLSYEQYF
TRBJ2-4 | TRBD1 | NA | TRBV25-1 | TGTGCCAGCAGTGAGGCTTGGGACAGGGGTAACATTCAGTACTTC | CASSEAWDRGNIQYF
TRBJ2-4 | NA | few | TRBV28 | TGTGCCAGCAGGCAGCTTCTAGCCAAAAACATTCAGTACTTC | CASRQLLAKNIQYF
TRBJ2-1 | NA | NA | TRBV5-1 | TGCGCCAGCAGCCGCCGTCGGCAGAGCTCCTACAATGAGCAGTTCTTC | CASSRRRQSSYNEQFF
TRBJ1-1 | NA | NA | TRBV11-3 | TGTGCCAGCAGCTTAGAAGGGAGATCTGAAGCTTTCTTT | CASSLEGRSEAFF
TRBJ1-6 | NA | few | TRBV6-5 | TGTGCCAGCAGTTACTCGAGTGTCTCCAATTCACCCCTCCACTTT | CASSYSSVSNSPLHF
TRBJ2-7 | NA | NA | TRBV7-2 | TGTGCCAGCAGCGGGGTAGCGTCCGCCTACGAGCAGTACTTC | CASSGVASAYEQYF
TRBJ1-6 | NA | few | TRBV9 | TGTGCCAGCAGCGTAGAAGGGAATAATTCACCCCTCCACTTT | CASSVEGNNSPLHF
TRBJ2-5 | TRBD2 | few | TRBV11-2 | TGTGCCAGCAGCTCAGCGGGGACTCAAGAGACCCAGTACTTC | CASSSAGTQETQYF
TRBJ1-2 | NA | few | TRBV20-1 | TGCAGTGCTAGAGCCGGGGGAGGCTACACCTTC | CSARAGGGYTF
TRBJ2-6 | NA | few | TRBV30 | TGTGCCTGGAGTTCTCGTGGGGCCAACGTCCTGACTTTC | CAWSSRGANVLTF
TRBJ2-3 | TRBD1 | NA | TRBV7-2 | TGTGCCAGCAGCTTAGGGGGACAGGGGCCAGCAGATACGCAGTATTTT | CASSLGGQGPADTQYF
TRBJ1-6 | NA | NA | TRBV4-3 | TGCGCCAGCAGCCAAGATCGCGGGGCTTCACCCCTCCACTTT | CASSQDRGASPLHF
TRBJ2-5 | TRBD2 | few | TRBV11-1 | TGTGCCAGCAGCCCTACTAGCGGGGGGCTGGCGGAGACCCAGTACTTC | CASSPTSGGLAETQYF
TRBJ1-2 | NA | few | TRBV29-1 | TGCAGCGTTCAGGGGCAAGGGTACGGCTACACCTTC | CSVQGQGYGYTF
TRBJ2-7 | NA | few | TRBV7-6 | TGTGCCAGCAGCTTAGCGCAGGGACTCTACGAGCAGTACTTC | CASSLAQGLYEQYF
TRBJ2-5 | NA | NA | TRBV7-2 | TGTGCCAGCAGGGGGATTCAAGAGACCCAGTACTTC | CASRGIQETQYF
TRBJ2-7 | NA | NA | TRBV11-2 | TGTGCCAGCAGCACCCCGCCTAACTCCTACGAGCAGTACTTC | CASSTPPNSYEQYF
TRBJ1-5 | NA | few | TRBV29-1 | TGCAGCGTGGCACAGGGAGGAGGAGGTCAGCCCCAGCATTTT | CSVAQGGGGQPQHF
TRBJ1-5 | NA | NA | TRBV6-5 | TGTGCCAGCAGTTACACTAAGGGGAATCAGCCCCAGCATTTT | CASSYTKGNQPQHF
TRBJ2-1 | NA | NA | TRBV19 | TGTGCCAGTAGTATGCCCAGCCTCTACAATGAGCAGTTCTTC | CASSMPSLYNEQFF
TRBJ1-1 | NA | few | TRBV15 | TGTGCCACCAGCAGAGATAAAGGAGAGGGCACTGAAGCTTTCTTT | CATSRDKGEGTEAFF
TRBJ2-3 | TRBD2 | few | TRBV6-5 | TGTGCCACCTCCCTAGCGGCAGACACAGATACGCAGTATTTT | CATSLAADTDTQYF
TRBJ1-2 | NA | NA | TRBV14 | TGTGCCAGCAGCCAAGTAGGCGACCCAGGGAGCGGCTACACCTTC | CASSQVGDPGSGYTF
TRBJ2-7 | NA | NA | TRBV9 | TGTGCCAGCAGCGTAGGAGCCACCTACGAGCAGTACTTC | CASSVGATYEQYF
TRBJ1-1 | NA | few | TRBV7-9 | TGTGCCAGCAGCTTAGCCGATTCTTCCACTGAAGCTTTCTTT | CASSLADSSTEAFF
TRBJ2-2 | NA | NA | TRBV11-2 | TGTGCCAGCAGCCGGGGGCACGTGAACACCGGGGAGCTGTTTTTT | CASSRGHVNTGELFF
TRBJ2-7 | NA | NA | TRBV7-2 | TGTGCCAGCAGCTTAGGGGTTCCTGGACAGAGGACGCGACGTTACGAGCAGTACTTC | CASSLGVPGQRTRRYEQYF
TRBJ1-1 | NA | few | TRBV9 | TGTGCCAGCAGCGCAACAGGGTTCCCGGACACTGAAGCTTTCTTT | CASSATGFPDTEAFF
TRBJ2-1 | TRBD2 | NA | TRBV5-6 | TGTGCCAGCAGCCGAAGGACTAGCGGACGACACGACAATGAGCAGTTCTTC | CASSRRTSGRHDNEQFF
TRBJ1-5 | NA | NA | TRBV19 | TGTGCCAGTAGTAGTTTATACTATGGCAATCAGCCCCAGCATTTT | CASSSLYYGNQPQHF
TRBJ2-2 | NA | NA | TRBV30 | TGTGCCTGGGACCGGGGGGCTGGCGGGGAGCTGTTTTTT | CAWDRGAGGELFF
TRBJ2-1 | NA | few | TRBV18 | TGTGCCAGCTCACCCCAGGGGATGTCCTACAATGAGCAGTTCTTC | CASSPQGMSYNEQFF
TRBJ2-3 | NA | few | TRBV4-3 | TGCGCCAGCAGCCGCGGTGCAGATACGCAGTATTTT | CASSRGADTQYF
TRBJ2-7 | TRBD2 | NA | TRBV13 | TGTGCCAGCAGCTGGGGACTAGCGAGGGAGCAGTACTTC | CASSWGLAREQYF
TRBJ2-1 | NA | few | TRBV19 | TGTGCCAGTAGTCGCAGGGGGGACCTTAATGAGCAGTTCTTC | CASSRRGDLNEQFF
TRBJ1-4 | NA | NA | TRBV2 | TGTGCCAGCACTGACAGGTGGGATCAAAAACTGTTTTTT | CASTDRWDQKLFF
TRBJ1-2 | TRBD1 | NA | TRBV5-4 | TGTGCCAGCAGCCTGGACAGGGGAATCTATGGCTACACCTTC | CASSLDRGIYGYTF
TRBJ1-5 | NA | NA | TRBV23-1 | TGCGCCAGCCCTCGGGAAACAGGTCTTCAGCCCCAGCATTTT | CASPRETGLQPQHF
TRBJ1-6 | TRBD1 | NA | TRBV5-1 | TGCGCCAGCAGCCCCCAGGGGGCGTCGAATTCACCCCTCCACTTT | CASSPQGASNSPLHF